Listed below are T cell receptor beta chains from one sample, sequenced in a study of technical replicates of blood from a few donors. The protocol was immunoSEQ multiplex PCR, while the TCRdb copy is restricted to in-frame clones and leaves out a portion. The profile shows about 97,000 clones, about 95% of them singletons. Sequencing used T cells isolated from PBMCs. These receptors were taken from a human donor in good health. CDR3s include the opening cysteine and the closing phenylalanine or tryptophan. A D gene is named only where the DNA matches it firmly. The listing skips clone size in some rows; elsewhere it reads once, few, many or a size class.

size | J | V | D | CDR3 | DNA
. | TRBJ2-7 | TRBV11-2 | . | CASTSAYEQYF | TGTGCCAGCACCTCGGCCTACGAGCAGTACTTC
. | TRBJ1-2 | TRBV4-1 | . | CASSHLLGQGYTF | TGCGCCAGCAGCCACCTGCTGGGGCAAGGCTACACCTTC
. | TRBJ2-1 | TRBV9 | TRBD2 | CASSVVLAGRNEQFF | TGTGCCAGCAGCGTAGTCCTAGCGGGTCGAAATGAGCAGTTCTTC
. | TRBJ2-7 | TRBV23-1 | . | CASSRLGLRKRYEQYF | TGCGCCAGCAGTCGCCTGGGTTTACGTAAGCGGTACGAGCAGTACTTC
once | TRBJ1-1 | TRBV18 | . | CASSRTGDTEAFF | TGTGCCAGCTCACGAACGGGGGACACTGAAGCTTTCTTT
. | TRBJ1-1 | TRBV6-5 | . | CASSPGSYREAFF | TGTGCCAGCAGCCCAGGATCCTACCGTGAAGCTTTCTTT
. | TRBJ2-1 | TRBV6-4 | TRBD2 | CASSGTSVGEQFF | TGTGCCAGCAGTGGGACTAGCGTCGGTGAGCAGTTCTTC
. | TRBJ1-2 | TRBV18 | TRBD1 | CASSPAGGTESYTF | TGTGCCAGCTCACCTGCAGGTGGGACAGAGTCCTACACCTTC
. | TRBJ2-3 | TRBV30 | . | CACSGGTDTQYF | TGTGCCTGCAGTGGAGGCACAGATACGCAGTATTTT
. | TRBJ2-7 | TRBV5-6 | TRBD2 | CASSFPSGSSYEQYF | TGTGCCAGCAGCTTCCCTAGCGGGAGCTCCTACGAGCAGTACTTC
. | TRBJ1-1 | TRBV6-1 | . | CASSEAQELNTEAFF | TGTGCCAGCAGTGAAGCCCAAGAGCTGAACACTGAAGCTTTCTTT
. | TRBJ2-2 | TRBV28 | . | CASSLGVINGRAGELFF | TGTGCCAGCAGTTTGGGGGTCATTAACGGGAGAGCGGGGGAGCTGTTTTTT
. | TRBJ2-3 | TRBV19 | . | CASNPGAPSTDTQYF | TGTGCCAGTAACCCAGGGGCGCCCAGCACAGATACGCAGTATTTT
. | TRBJ1-1 | TRBV10-3 | . | CAISETGSSEAFF | TGTGCCATCAGTGAGACAGGTTCCTCTGAAGCTTTCTTT
. | TRBJ1-2 | TRBV25-1 | . | CASSVPGRRGYTF | TGTGCCAGCAGTGTCCCAGGGAGGAGGGGCTACACCTTC
. | TRBJ2-3 | TRBV15 | TRBD1 | CATQFRGQNTDTQYF | TGTGCCACCCAATTCCGGGGACAGAACACAGATACGCAGTATTTT
. | TRBJ2-3 | TRBV9 | TRBD2 | CASRGYGTSVTDTQYF | TGTGCCAGCAGGGGGTACGGGACTAGTGTTACAGATACGCAGTATTTT
few | TRBJ2-7 | TRBV7-9 | . | CASSLVRNTYEQYF | TGTGCCAGCAGCTTAGTCAGGAATACTTACGAGCAGTACTTC
. | TRBJ2-2 | TRBV19 | . | CATAGGTGELFF | TGTGCCACGGCCGGGGGAACCGGGGAGCTGTTTTTT
. | TRBJ2-2 | TRBV7-9 | TRBD2 | CASSALRSSGRRTGELFF | TGTGCCAGCAGCGCGCTCCGCTCTAGCGGGAGGAGGACCGGGGAGCTGTTTTTT
once | TRBJ1-2 | TRBV27 | TRBD1 | CASSLDRGIPNYGYTF | TGTGCCAGCAGTTTAGACAGGGGGATACCTAACTATGGCTACACCTTC
. | TRBJ2-2 | TRBV7-9 | . | CASSLAREVTGELFF | TGTGCCAGCAGCTTAGCCAGGGAAGTCACCGGGGAGCTGTTTTTT
. | TRBJ1-4 | TRBV6-1 | . | CASSEARTAEKLFF | TGTGCCAGCAGTGAAGCGCGGACTGCTGAAAAACTGTTTTTT
. | TRBJ1-2 | TRBV7-2 | TRBD1 | CASSSVGQVLFYGYTF | TGTGCCAGCAGCTCAGTGGGACAGGTATTATTCTATGGCTACACCTTC
. | TRBJ1-3 | TRBV9 | . | CASSPTGFGNTIYF | TGTGCCAGCAGTCCTACAGGGTTCGGAAACACCATATATTTT
. | TRBJ2-1 | TRBV7-2 | . | CASSLGGSTYNEQFF | TGTGCCAGCAGCTTGGGGGGTAGTACCTACAATGAGCAGTTCTTC
. | TRBJ2-3 | TRBV9 | TRBD1 | CASSLRTGGSADTQYF | TGTGCCAGCAGCCTCCGGACAGGGGGTAGCGCAGATACGCAGTATTTT
. | TRBJ1-1 | TRBV29-1 | . | CSVEEIGGAEAFF | TGCAGCGTTGAAGAGATCGGGGGGGCTGAAGCTTTCTTT
. | TRBJ2-7 | TRBV11-2 | . | CASSSNGIPADEQYF | TGTGCCAGCAGCTCAAACGGTATCCCGGCGGACGAGCAGTACTTC
. | TRBJ2-5 | TRBV4-3 | . | CASSQVLPDQETQYF | TGCGCCAGCAGCCAAGTTCTTCCTGACCAAGAGACCCAGTACTTC
. | TRBJ2-4 | TRBV27 | . | CASSATGFGQNIQYF | TGTGCCAGCAGTGCGACAGGTTTTGGGCAAAACATTCAGTACTTC
. | TRBJ1-4 | TRBV19 | . | CASSISPGVIEKLFF | TGTGCCAGTAGTATCTCTCCGGGGGTGATTGAAAAACTGTTTTTT
. | TRBJ1-1 | TRBV30 | . | CAWSPGRGIAAFF | TGTGCCTGGAGTCCGGGCCGGGGAATAGCGGCTTTCTTT
. | TRBJ2-7 | TRBV6-1 | TRBD1 | CASSEWTGYYEQYF | TGTGCCAGCAGTGAGTGGACAGGGTACTACGAGCAGTACTTC
. | TRBJ2-7 | TRBV19 | TRBD1 | CASSHDRGSYEQYF | TGTGCCAGTAGTCACGACAGGGGGTCCTACGAGCAGTACTTC
once | TRBJ2-7 | TRBV7-9 | TRBD2 | CASRTGVAGDSYEQYF | TGTGCCAGCAGAACAGGGGTAGCGGGGGACTCCTACGAGCAGTACTTC
. | TRBJ1-3 | TRBV14 | . | CASESSGNTIYF | TGTGCCAGCGAGTCCTCTGGAAACACCATATATTTT
. | TRBJ2-7 | TRBV7-9 | . | CASSTGQYEQYF | TGTGCCAGCAGCACTGGACAGTACGAGCAGTACTTC
. | TRBJ2-1 | TRBV30 | . | CASGDNEQFF | TGTGCCTCCGGGGACAATGAGCAGTTCTTC
. | TRBJ2-7 | TRBV30 | . | CAATGSYEQYF | TGTGCCGCTACAGGGAGCTACGAGCAGTACTTC
. | TRBJ2-3 | TRBV7-7 | . | CASSLEPYGDTQYF | TGTGCCAGCAGCTTAGAACCATACGGAGATACGCAGTATTTT
. | TRBJ1-4 | TRBV5-5 | TRBD1 | CASGGSTGDNEKLFF | TGTGCCTCAGGGGGATCCACAGGGGATAATGAAAAACTGTTTTTT
once | TRBJ2-7 | TRBV9 | . | CASSSRGAGYEQYF | TGTGCCAGCAGCTCGCGCGGGGCAGGCTACGAGCAGTACTTC
. | TRBJ2-5 | TRBV7-3 | . | CASSLGPQETQYF | TGTGCCAGCAGCTTAGGCCCCCAAGAGACCCAGTACTTC
. | TRBJ2-1 | TRBV29-1 | TRBD2 | CSTASGRSYNEQFF | TGCAGCACCGCTAGCGGGAGGTCCTACAATGAGCAGTTCTTC
. | TRBJ1-1 | TRBV10-2 | . | CASSEHWGDTEAFF | TGCGCCAGCAGTGAGCACTGGGGCGACACTGAAGCTTTCTTT